The clone carrying this T cell receptor (beta chain) was detected ten times or more. Its target is unknown. Germline V gene lookup returns CDR1 DFQATT and CDR2 SNEGSKA (reference sequence). Trimming removed 4 bases at V and 4 bases at J, with 13 bases between. CDR3 length: 13 residues. No cell fractionation was done, so the repertoire covers all unsorted peripheral blood T cells. The RNA source was an approximately 2.5 ml peripheral blood draw. 500 ng RNA was reverse transcribed with alpha and beta constant-region primers. Separate chain-specific third strand synthesis with multiplexing indices produced the alpha and beta libraries. Each CDR3 protein is one row after TCRdb ran MiXCR on the 5' RACE reads. This repertoire shows about 9,100 distinct CDR3 sequences, roughly 7% found once; its top ten account for roughly 35%. This entry is derived from a study of HIV-infected patients and healthy controls. Study results and limitations: The authors saw processing only sixteen HIV-infected individuals as a major limitation on generality.

This sequence joins TRBV20-1 and TRBJ1-1, with TRBD1 as a possible D gene (6 bases). The sample consisted of blood, taken before antiretroviral therapy. This TCR was recovered from an adult with HIV infection. The chain's CDR3 is CSAMGGATTEAFF. The CDR3 DNA follows: TGCAGTGCTATGGGGGGGGCGACCACTGAAGCTTTCTTT.